This T cell receptor (beta chain) was identified in a study of cytomegalovirus exposure and HLA in healthy donors. Study-level information: Earlier, almost 120 million unique TCR beta sequences were recovered from roughly 170 million T cells by an analysis.

The PCR employed 60 Vbeta primers together with 13 Jbeta primers. The method was immunoSEQ multiplex PCR; TCRdb's version includes in-frame clones alone and lacks a portion of them. The sample has 110,000 to 150,000 clones; around three quarters are singletons. The length of the CDR3 is 13 residues. CDR1 SNHLY and CDR2 FYNNEI come from the germline V gene. After removal of 4 bases from V and 3 bases from J, the junction contained 2 bases not matched to a gene. Samples came from healthy bone marrow donors. Nominal health characterized the donors when sampled, though unrecorded immune exposures were likely.

The TCR was taken from a man in his forties or fifties in good health and CMV-seropositive. The rearrangement uses TRBV2 and TRBJ2-7, with TRBD1 identical over 8 bases. What was sequenced was PBMCs. The DNA for the CDR3 is TGTGCCAGCAGTGGACAGGGGAACTACGAGCAGTACTTC. Amino acids: CASSGQGNYEQYF.